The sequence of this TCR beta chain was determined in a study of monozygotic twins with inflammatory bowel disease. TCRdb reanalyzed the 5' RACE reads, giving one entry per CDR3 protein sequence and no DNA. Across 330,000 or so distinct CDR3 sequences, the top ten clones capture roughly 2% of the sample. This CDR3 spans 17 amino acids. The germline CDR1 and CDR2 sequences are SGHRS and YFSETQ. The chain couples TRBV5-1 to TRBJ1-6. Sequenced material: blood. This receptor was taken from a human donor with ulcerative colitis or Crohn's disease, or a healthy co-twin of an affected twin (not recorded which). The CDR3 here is CASSLAPTELFNSPLHF.